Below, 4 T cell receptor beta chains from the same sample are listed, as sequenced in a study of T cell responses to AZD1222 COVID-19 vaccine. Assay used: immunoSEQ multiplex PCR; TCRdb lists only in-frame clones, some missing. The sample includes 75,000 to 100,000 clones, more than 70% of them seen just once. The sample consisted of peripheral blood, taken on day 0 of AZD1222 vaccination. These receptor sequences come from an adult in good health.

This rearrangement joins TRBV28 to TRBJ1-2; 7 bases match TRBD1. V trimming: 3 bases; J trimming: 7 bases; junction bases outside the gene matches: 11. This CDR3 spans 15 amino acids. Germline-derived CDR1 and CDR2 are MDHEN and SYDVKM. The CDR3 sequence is CASSLGTDRPLGYTF. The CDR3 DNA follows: TGTGCCAGCAGTTTGGGGACAGATAGGCCCCTTGGCTACACCTTC.

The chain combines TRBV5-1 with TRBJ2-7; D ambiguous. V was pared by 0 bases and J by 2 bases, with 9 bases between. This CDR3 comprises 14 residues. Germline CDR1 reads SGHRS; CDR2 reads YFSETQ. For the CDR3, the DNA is TGCGCCAGCAGCTTGGGACGGTTAACCTACGAGCAGTACTTC. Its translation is CASSLGRLTYEQYF.

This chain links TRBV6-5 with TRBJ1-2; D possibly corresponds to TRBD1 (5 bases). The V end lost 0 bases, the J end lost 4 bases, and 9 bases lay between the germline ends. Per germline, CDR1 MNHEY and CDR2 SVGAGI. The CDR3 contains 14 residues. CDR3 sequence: CASSYSGRSYGYTF. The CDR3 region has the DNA TGTGCCAGCAGTTACTCGGGACGTTCCTATGGCTACACCTTC.

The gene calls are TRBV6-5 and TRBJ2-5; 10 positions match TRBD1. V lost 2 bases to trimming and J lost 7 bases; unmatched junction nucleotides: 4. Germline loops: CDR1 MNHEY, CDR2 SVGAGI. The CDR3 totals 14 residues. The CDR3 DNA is TGTGCCAGCAGTTACCCCGGACAGGGGGTGACCCAGTACTTC. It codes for CASSYPGQGVTQYF.